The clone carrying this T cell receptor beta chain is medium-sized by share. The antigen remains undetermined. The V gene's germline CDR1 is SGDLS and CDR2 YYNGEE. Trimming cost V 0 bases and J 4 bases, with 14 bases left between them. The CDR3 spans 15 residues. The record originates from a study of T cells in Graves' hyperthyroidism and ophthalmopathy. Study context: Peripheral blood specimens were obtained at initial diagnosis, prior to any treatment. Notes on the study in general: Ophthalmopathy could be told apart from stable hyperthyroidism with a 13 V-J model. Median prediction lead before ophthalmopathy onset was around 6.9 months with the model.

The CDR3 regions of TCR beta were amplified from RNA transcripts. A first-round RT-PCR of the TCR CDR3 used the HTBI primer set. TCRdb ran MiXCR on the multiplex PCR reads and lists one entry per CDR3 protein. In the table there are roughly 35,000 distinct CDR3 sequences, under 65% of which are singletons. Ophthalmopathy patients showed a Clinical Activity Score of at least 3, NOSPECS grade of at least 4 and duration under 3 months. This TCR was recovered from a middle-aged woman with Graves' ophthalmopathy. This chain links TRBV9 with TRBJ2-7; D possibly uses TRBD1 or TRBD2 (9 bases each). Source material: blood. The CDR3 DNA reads TGTGCCAGCAGCGTAGCTAGCGGGACAGGGTACGAGCAGTACTTC. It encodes CASSVASGTGYEQYF.